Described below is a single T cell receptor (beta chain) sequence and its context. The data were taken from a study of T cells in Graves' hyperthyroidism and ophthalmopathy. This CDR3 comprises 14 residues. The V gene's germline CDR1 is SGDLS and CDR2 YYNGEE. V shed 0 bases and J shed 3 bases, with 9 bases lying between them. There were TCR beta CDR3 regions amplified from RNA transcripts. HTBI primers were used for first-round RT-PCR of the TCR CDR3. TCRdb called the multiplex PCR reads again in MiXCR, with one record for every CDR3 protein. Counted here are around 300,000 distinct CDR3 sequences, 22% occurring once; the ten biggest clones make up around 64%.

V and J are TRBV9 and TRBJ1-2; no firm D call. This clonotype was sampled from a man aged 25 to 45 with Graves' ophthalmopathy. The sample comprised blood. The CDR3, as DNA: TGTGCCAGCAGCGTAGGCGGCAGAGACTATGGCTACACCTTC. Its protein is CASSVGGRDYGYTF.